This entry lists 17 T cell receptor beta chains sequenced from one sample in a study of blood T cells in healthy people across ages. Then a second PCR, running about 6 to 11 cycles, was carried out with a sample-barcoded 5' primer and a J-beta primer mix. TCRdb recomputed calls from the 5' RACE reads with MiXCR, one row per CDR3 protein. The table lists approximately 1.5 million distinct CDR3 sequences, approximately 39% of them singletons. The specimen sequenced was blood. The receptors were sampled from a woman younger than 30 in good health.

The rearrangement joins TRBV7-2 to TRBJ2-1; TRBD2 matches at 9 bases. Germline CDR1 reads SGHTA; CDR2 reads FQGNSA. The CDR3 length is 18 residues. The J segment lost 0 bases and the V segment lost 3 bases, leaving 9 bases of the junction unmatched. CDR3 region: CASSLSLAGPSSYNEQFF. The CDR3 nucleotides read TGTGCCAGCAGCTTGAGTCTAGCGGGGCCAAGCTCCTACAATGAGCAGTTCTTC. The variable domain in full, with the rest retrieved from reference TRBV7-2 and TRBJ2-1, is GAGVSQSPSNKVTEKGKDVELRCDPISGHTALYWYRQSLGQGLEFLIYFQGNSAPDKSGLPSDRFSAERTGGSVSTLTIQRTQQEDSAVYLCASSLSLAGPSSYNEQFFGPGTRLTVL.

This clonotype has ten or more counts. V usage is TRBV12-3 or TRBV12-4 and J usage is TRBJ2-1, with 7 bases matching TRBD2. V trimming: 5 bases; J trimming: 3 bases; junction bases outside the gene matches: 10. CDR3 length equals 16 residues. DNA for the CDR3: TGTGCCAGCAGTCCCGTGGCTAGCGGTCTCTACAATGAGCAGTTCTTC. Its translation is CASSPVASGLYNEQFF.

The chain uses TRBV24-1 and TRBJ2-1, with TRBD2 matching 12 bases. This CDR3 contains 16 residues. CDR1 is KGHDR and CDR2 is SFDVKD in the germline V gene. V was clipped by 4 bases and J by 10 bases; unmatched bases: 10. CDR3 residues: CATSDWTSGEVNEQFF. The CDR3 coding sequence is TGTGCCACCAGTGACTGGACTAGCGGGGAGGTAAACGAGCAGTTCTTC.

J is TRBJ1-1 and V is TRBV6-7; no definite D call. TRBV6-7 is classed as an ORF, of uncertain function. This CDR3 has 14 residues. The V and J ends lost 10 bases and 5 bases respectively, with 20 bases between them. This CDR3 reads CANSGGNTGTEAFF. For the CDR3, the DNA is TGTGCCAACTCCGGCGGGAATACGGGGACTGAAGCTTTCTTT.

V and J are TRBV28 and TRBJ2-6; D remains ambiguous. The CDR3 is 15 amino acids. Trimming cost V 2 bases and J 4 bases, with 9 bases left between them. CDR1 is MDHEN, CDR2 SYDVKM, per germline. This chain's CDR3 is CASSLPASGANVLTF. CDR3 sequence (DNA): TGTGCCAGCAGTTTACCAGCGAGCGGGGCCAACGTCCTGACTTTC.

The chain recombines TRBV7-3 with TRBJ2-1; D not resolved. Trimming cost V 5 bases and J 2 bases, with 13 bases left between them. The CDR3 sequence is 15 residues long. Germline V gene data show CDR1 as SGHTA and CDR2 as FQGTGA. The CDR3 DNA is TGTGCCAGCAGCCCGCTGGGCCCCCCCTACAATGAGCAGTTCTTC. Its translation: CASSPLGPPYNEQFF.

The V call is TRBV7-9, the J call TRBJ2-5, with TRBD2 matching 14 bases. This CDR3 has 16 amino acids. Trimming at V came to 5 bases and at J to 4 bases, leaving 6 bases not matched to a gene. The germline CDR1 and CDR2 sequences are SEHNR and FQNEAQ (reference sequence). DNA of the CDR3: TGTGCCAGCAGCATGGGGACTAGCGGGAGTGGAGAGACCCAGTACTTC. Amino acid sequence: CASSMGTSGSGETQYF. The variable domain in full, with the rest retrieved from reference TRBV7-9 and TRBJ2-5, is DTGVSQNPRHKITKRGQNVTFRCDPISEHNRLYWYRQTLGQGPEFLTYFQNEAQLEKSRLLSDRFSAERPKGSFSTLEIQRTEQGDSAMYLCASSMGTSGSGETQYFGPGTRLLVL.

This CDR3 is CASSFAGGGQNEQFF. CDR3 bases: TGTGCCAGCAGCTTTGCGGGAGGTGGTCAGAATGAGCAGTTCTTC. The gene calls are TRBV6-2 or TRBV6-3 and TRBJ2-1; 8 bases match TRBD2. Trimming took 6 bases from V and 7 from J; bases not matched to a gene: 11. The length of the CDR3 is 15 residues. CDR1 is MNHEY and CDR2 is SVGEGT in the germline V gene.

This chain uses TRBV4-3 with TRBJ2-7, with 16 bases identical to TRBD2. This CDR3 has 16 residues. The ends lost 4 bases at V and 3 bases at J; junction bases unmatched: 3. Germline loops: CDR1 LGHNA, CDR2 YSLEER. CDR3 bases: TGCGCCAGCAGCCCGGGACTAGCGGGAGGGTACTACGAGCAGTACTTC. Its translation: CASSPGLAGGYYEQYF.

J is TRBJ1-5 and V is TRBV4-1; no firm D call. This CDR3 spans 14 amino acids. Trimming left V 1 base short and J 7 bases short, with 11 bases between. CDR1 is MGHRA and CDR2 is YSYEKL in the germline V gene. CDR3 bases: TGCGCCAGCAGCCAAGGAAGGGAGAGACAGCCCCAGCATTTT. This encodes CASSQGRERQPQHF.

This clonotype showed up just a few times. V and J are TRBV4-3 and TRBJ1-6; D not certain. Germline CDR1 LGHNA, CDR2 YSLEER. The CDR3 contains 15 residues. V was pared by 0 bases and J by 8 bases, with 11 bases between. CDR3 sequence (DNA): TGCGCCAGCAGCCAAGATCGGATATCCTATTCACCCCTCCACTTT. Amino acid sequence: CASSQDRISYSPLHF.

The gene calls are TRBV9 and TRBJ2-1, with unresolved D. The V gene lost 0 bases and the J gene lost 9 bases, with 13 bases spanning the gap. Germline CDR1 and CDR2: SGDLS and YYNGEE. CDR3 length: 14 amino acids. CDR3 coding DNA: TGTGCCAGCAGCGTAGATGCCAGCTATGGTGAGCAGTTCTTC. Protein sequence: CASSVDASYGEQFF.

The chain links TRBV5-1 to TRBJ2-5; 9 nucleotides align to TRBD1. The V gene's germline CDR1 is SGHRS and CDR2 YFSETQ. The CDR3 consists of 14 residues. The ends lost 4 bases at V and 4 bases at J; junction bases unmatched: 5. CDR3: CASSGTGIGETQYF. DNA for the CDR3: TGCGCCAGCAGCGGGACAGGGATCGGAGAGACCCAGTACTTC. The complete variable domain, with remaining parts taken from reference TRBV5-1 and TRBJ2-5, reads KAGVTQTPRYLIKTRGQQVTLSCSPISGHRSVSWYQQTPGQGLQFLFEYFSETQRNKGNFPGRFSGRQFSNSRSEMNVSTLELGDSALYLCASSGTGIGETQYFGPGTRLLVL.

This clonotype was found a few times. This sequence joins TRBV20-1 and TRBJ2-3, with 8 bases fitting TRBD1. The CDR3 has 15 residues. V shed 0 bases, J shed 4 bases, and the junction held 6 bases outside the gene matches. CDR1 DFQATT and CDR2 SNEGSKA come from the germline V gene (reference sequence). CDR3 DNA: TGCAGTGCTAGAGATGGCAGGGGGCGATCAGATACGCAGTATTTT. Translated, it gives CSARDGRGRSDTQYF.

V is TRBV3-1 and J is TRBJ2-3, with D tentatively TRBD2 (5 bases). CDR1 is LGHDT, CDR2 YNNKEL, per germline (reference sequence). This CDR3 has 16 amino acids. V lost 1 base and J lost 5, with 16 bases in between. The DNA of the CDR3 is TGTGCCAGCAGCCAAGGCCTAGCCCAACCTCGAGATACGCAGTATTTT. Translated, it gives CASSQGLAQPRDTQYF.

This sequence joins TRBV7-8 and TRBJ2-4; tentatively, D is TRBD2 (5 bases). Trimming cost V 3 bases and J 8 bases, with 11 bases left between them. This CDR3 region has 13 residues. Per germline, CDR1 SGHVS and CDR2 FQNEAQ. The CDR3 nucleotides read TGTGCCAGCAGCTTCCGAGAGAGGGACATTCAGTACTTC. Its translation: CASSFRERDIQYF.

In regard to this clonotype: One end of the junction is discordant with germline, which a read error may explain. In nucleotides, the CDR3 is TGTGCCAGCAGCTTTAGGGCTGGGGCCCTGAGCTCCTATAATTCACCCCCCCACTTT. Residues: CASSFRAGALSSYNSPPHF. V and J are TRBV7-2 and TRBJ1-6; a possible D gene is TRBD1 (5 bases). Germline V gene data show CDR1 as SGHTA and CDR2 as FQGNSA. This CDR3 has 19 residues.